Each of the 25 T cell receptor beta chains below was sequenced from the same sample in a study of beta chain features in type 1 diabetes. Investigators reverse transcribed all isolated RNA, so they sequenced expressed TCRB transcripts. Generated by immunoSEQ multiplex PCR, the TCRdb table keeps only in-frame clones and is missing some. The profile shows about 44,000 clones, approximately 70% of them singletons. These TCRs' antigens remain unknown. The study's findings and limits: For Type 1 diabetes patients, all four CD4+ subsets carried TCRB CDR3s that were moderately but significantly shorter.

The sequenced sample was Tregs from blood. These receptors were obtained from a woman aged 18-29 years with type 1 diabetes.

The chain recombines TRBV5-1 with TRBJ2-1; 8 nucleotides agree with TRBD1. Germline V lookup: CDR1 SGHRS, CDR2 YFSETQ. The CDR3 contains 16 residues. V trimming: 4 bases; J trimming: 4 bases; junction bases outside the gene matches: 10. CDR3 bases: TGCGCCAGCAGCACGGGCGCGGGACAGGCTTACAATGAGCAGTTCTTC. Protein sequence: CASSTGAGQAYNEQFF.

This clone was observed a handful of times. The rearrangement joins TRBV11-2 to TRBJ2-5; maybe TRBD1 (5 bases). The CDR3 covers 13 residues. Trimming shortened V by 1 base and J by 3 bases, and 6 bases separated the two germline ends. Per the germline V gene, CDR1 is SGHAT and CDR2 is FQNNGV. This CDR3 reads CASSLGTKETQYF. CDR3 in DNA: TGTGCCAGCAGCTTAGGGACAAAAGAGACCCAGTACTTC.

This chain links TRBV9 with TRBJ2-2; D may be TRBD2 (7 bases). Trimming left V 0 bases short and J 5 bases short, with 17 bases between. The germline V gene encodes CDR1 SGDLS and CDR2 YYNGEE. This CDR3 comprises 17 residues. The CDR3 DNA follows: TGTGCCAGCAGCGTAGGGGGGGGGCAGCCCTTGACCGGGGAGCTGTTTTTT. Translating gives CASSVGGGQPLTGELFF.

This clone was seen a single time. The CDR3 bases are TGTGCCAGCAGCCCATACACCTATGGCTACACCTTC. It codes for CASSPYTYGYTF. The V and J genes are TRBV7-9 and TRBJ1-2; D gene ambiguous. The length of the CDR3 is 12 residues. Between the trimmed V and J ends, which lost 5 bases and 4 bases, there was a span of 8 bases. Germline V gene data show CDR1 as SEHNR and CDR2 as FQNEAQ (reference sequence).

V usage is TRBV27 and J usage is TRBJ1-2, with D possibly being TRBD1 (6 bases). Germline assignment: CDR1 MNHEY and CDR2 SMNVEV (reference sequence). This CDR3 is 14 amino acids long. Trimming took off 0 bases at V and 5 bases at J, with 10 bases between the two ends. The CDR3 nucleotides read TGTGCCAGCAGTTTATCAGGGCAGGGGTATGGCTACACCTTC. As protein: CASSLSGQGYGYTF.

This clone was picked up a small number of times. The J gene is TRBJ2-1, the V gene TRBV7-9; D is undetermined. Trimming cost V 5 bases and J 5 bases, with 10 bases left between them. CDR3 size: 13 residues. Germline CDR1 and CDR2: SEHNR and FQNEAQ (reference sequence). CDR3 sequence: CASSPPPHNEQFF. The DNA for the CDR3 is TGTGCCAGCAGCCCCCCTCCCCACAATGAGCAGTTCTTC.

CDR3 sequence: CATFQGGNSGANVLTF. The CDR3 region has the DNA TGTGCCACGTTCCAAGGCGGAAACTCTGGGGCCAACGTCCTGACTTTC. The chain links TRBV10-3 to TRBJ2-6; no reliable D call. The CDR3 runs 16 residues. The germline gives CDR1 ENHRY, CDR2 SYGVKD. V lost 10 bases, J lost 0 bases, and 16 bases lay in between.

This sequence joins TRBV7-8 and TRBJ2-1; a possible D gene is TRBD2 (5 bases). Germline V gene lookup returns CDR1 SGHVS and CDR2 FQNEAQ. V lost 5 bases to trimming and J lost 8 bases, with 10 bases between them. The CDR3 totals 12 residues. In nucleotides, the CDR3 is TGTGCCAGCAGCCCCCCAGCGGATGAGCAGTTCTTC. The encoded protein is CASSPPADEQFF.

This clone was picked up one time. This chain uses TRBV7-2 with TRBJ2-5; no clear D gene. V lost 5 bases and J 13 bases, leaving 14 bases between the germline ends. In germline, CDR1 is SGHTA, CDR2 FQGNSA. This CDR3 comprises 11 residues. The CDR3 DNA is TGTGCCAGCAGCGCAGGATTGTCCGTGTACTTC. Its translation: CASSAGLSVYF.

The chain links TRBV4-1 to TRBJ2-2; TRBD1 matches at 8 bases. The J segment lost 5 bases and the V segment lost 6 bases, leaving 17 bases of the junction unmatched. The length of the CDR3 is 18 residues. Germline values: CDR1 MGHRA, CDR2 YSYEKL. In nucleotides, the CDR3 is TGCGCCAGCAGTCCCGCAAGGGACAGGACGATCTATACCGGGGAGCTGTTTTTT. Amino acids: CASSPARDRTIYTGELFF.

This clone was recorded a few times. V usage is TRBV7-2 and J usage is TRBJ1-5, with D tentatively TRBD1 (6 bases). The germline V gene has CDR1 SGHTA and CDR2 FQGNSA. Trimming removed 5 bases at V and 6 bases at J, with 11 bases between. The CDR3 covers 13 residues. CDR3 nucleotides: TGTGCCAGCAGCAACAGGGCCGTTCAGCCCCAGCATTTT. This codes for CASSNRAVQPQHF.

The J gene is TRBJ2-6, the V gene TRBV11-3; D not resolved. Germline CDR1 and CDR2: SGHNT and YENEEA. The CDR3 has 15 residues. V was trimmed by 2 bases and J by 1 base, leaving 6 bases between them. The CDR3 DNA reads TGTGCCAGCAGCTTACGAGGTTCTGGGGCCAACGTCCTGACTTTC. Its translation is CASSLRGSGANVLTF. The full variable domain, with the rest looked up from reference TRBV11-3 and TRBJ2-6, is EAGVVQSPRYKIIEKKQPVAFWCNPISGHNTLYWYLQNLGQGPELLIRYENEEAVDDSQLPKDRFSAERLKGVDSTLKIQPAELGDSAVYLCASSLRGSGANVLTFGAGSRLTVL.

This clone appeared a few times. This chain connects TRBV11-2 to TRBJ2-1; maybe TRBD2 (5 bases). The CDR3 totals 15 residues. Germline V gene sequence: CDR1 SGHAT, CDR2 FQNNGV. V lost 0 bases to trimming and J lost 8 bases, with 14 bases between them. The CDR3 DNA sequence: TGTGCCAGCAGCTTAGATCTTCTAGCCTGGGATGAGCAGTTCTTC. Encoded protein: CASSLDLLAWDEQFF.

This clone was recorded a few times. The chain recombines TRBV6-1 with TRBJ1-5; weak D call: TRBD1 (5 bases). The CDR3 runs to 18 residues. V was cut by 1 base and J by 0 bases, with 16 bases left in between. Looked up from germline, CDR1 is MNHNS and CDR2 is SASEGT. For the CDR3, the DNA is TGTGCCAGCAGTGAAGGGGTGGGGGGGGGATATAGCAATCAGCCCCAGCATTTT. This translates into CASSEGVGGGYSNQPQHF.

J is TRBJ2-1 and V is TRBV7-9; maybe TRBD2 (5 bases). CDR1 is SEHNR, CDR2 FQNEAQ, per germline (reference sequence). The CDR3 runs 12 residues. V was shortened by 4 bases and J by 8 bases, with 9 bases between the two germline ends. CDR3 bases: TGTGCCAGCAGCTGGGGAGCTTATGAGCAGTTCTTC. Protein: CASSWGAYEQFF.

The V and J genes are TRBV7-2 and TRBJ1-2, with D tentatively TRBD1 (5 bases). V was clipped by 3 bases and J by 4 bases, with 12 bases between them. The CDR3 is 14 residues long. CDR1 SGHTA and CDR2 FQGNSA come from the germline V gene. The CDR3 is CASSFRGQIYGYTF. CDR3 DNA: TGTGCCAGCAGCTTTAGGGGTCAAATCTATGGCTACACCTTC.

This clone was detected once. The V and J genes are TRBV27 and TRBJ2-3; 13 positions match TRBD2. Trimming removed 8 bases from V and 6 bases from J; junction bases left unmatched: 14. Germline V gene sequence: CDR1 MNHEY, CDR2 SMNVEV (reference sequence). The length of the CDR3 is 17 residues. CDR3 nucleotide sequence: TGTGCCAGCCCTTGGACTAGCGGGGGCCCCTTCCACGATACGCAGTATTTT. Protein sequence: CASPWTSGGPFHDTQYF.

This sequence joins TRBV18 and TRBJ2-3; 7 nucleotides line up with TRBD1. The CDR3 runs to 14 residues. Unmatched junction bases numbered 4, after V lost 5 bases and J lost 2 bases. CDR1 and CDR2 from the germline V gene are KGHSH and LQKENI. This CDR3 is CASSKDRTTDTQYF. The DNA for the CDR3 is TGTGCCAGCTCAAAGGACAGGACCACAGATACGCAGTATTTT.

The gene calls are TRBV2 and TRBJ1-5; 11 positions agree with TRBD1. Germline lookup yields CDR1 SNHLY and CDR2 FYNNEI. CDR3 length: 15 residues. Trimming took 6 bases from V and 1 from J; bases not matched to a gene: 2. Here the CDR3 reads CASRGDRGSNQPQHF. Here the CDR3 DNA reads TGTGCCAGCAGGGGGGACAGGGGGAGCAATCAGCCCCAGCATTTT.

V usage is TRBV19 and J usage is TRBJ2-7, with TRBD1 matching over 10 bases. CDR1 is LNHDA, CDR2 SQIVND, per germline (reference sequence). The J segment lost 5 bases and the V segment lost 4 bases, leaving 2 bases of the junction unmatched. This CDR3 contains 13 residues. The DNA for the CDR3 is TGTGCCAGTAGTACGACAGGGGGCAACGAGCAGTACTTC. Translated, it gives CASSTTGGNEQYF.

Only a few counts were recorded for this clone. The CDR3, as DNA: TGTGCCAGCAGTGAACAGGACAACCGCTACGAGCAGTACTTC. It encodes CASSEQDNRYEQYF. The chain uses TRBV25-1 and TRBJ2-7; TRBD1 might be the D (5 bases). Germline CDR1 is MGHDK and CDR2 is SYGVNS. This CDR3 contains 14 residues. V was pared by 2 bases and J by 3 bases, with 11 bases between.

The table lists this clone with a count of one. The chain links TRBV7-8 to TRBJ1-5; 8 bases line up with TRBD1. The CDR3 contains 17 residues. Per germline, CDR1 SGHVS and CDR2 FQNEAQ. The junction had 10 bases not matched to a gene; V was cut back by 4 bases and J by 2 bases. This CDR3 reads CASSSGTGPWGNQPQHF. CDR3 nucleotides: TGTGCCAGCAGCTCCGGGACAGGACCCTGGGGCAATCAGCCCCAGCATTTT.

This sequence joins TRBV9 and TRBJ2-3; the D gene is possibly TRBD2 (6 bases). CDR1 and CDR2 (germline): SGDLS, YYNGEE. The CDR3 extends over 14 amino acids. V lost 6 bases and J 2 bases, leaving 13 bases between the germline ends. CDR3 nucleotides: TGTGCCAGCACCTGGGGGGAGTCCACAGATACGCAGTATTTT. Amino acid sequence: CASTWGESTDTQYF.

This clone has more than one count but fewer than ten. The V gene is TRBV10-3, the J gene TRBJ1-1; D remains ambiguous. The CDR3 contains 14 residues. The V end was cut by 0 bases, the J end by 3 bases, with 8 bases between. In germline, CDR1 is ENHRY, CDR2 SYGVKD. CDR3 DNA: TGTGCCATCAGTGAGTCAGGCCGGGACACTGAAGCTTTCTTT. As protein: CAISESGRDTEAFF.

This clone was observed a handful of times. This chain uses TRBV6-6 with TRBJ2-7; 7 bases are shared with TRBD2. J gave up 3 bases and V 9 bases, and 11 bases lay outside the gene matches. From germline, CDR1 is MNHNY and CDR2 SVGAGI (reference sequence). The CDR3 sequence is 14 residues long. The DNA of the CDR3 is TGTGCCAGTATCCGAGACGGCGGGAGCTACGAGCAGTACTTC. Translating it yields CASIRDGGSYEQYF.